This T cell receptor beta chain derives from a study of blood T cell repertoires in COVID-19. Clones were read by immunoSEQ multiplex PCR, and TCRdb kept only the in-frame ones, dropping some. The sample lists about 330,000 clones, about 91% occurring once. Patients from Seattle were sampled longitudinally, starting during active infection. The CDR3 consists of 16 residues. CDR1 and CDR2 from the germline V gene are LNHDA and SQIVND (reference sequence). J lost 6 bases, V lost 4 bases, and 10 bases had no gene match. The sample taken for sequencing was peripheral blood. The chain uses TRBV19 and TRBJ1-2, with 11 bases lining up with TRBD1. The TCR sequence derives from a man aged 25 to 45 with COVID-19, enrolled during active disease. DNA for the CDR3: TGTGCCAGTAGTAAAACGCGGACAGGGGGCGCGGATGGCTACACCTTC. This encodes CASSKTRTGGADGYTF.